This passage covers 9 T cell receptor beta chains from one sample sequenced in a study of T cells in localized non-small cell lung cancer. Libraries were prepared by immunoSEQ multiplex PCR; TCRdb keeps only in-frame clonotypes and omits some of them. The sample consists of about 52,000 clones, roughly 85% of them appearing once. Sequenced material: peripheral blood, taken before any cancer treatment. These receptors were taken from a male donor older than 55 with stage III squamous cell lung carcinoma.

The chain combines TRBV27 with TRBJ1-1; D remains unclear. The CDR3 totals 13 residues. CDR1 MNHEY and CDR2 SMNVEV come from the germline V gene (reference sequence). V was cut by 7 bases and J by 0 bases, with 9 bases left in between. The CDR3 region is CASTGQMNTEAFF. DNA of the CDR3: TGTGCCAGCACCGGGCAGATGAACACTGAAGCTTTCTTT.

The chain links TRBV19 to TRBJ2-7; tentatively, D is TRBD1 or TRBD2 (5 bases each). V shed 6 bases and J shed 4 bases, with 19 bases lying between them. Germline V CDR1 and CDR2: LNHDA, SQIVND (reference sequence). The length of the CDR3 is 15 residues. The CDR3 nucleotides are TGTGCCAGTAGCAGGGACGGGCGGCAGGGATACGAGCAGTACTTC. Protein product: CASSRDGRQGYEQYF.

V gene TRBV14 combines with J gene TRBJ1-2; D ambiguous. The CDR3 sequence is 14 residues long. Trimming shortened V by 0 bases and J by 5 bases, and 10 bases separated the two germline ends. Germline V CDR1 and CDR2: SGHDN, FVKESK. The CDR3 here is CASSQDIGGYGYTF. In DNA form, the CDR3 reads TGTGCCAGCAGCCAAGATATAGGAGGTTATGGCTACACCTTC.

V usage is TRBV6-5 and J usage is TRBJ1-2; TRBD1 agrees at 11 bases. The CDR3 totals 15 residues. Trimming took 6 bases from V and 7 from J; bases not matched to a gene: 10. CDR1 MNHEY and CDR2 SVGAGI come from the germline V gene. The CDR3 DNA reads TGTGCCAGCAGCGGGAGCAGGGACAGGGGGACTGGCTACACCTTC. Its translation: CASSGSRDRGTGYTF.

This sequence joins TRBV11-3 and TRBJ2-3, with D perhaps assigned TRBD1 or TRBD2 (5 bases each). V lost 1 base to trimming and J lost 6 bases, with 20 bases between them. This CDR3 has 17 residues. Germline CDR1 is SGHNT and CDR2 is YENEEA. CDR3 nucleotide sequence: TGTGCCAGCAGCTTAGGATATCCTGGGACGGGTTTGGATACGCAGTATTTT. As protein: CASSLGYPGTGLDTQYF.

Here the CDR3 reads CASSLEVSLNYGYTF. The DNA for the CDR3 is TGTGCCAGCAGCTTAGAGGTCAGCCTTAACTATGGCTACACCTTC. This chain links TRBV7-2 with TRBJ1-2; D is uncertain. Germline CDR1 and CDR2: SGHTA and FQGNSA. Trimming cost V 1 base and J 1 base, with 10 bases left between them. The CDR3 extends over 15 amino acids.

The V gene is TRBV27, the J gene TRBJ1-5, with 8 bases that match TRBD1. The germline V gene has CDR1 MNHEY and CDR2 SMNVEV (reference sequence). The length of the CDR3 is 16 residues. V lost 5 bases and J lost 3; bases outside the gene matches: 9. This chain's CDR3 is CASSPSDRGSNQPQHF. CDR3 nucleotide sequence: TGTGCCAGCAGTCCAAGCGACAGGGGATCCAATCAGCCCCAGCATTTT.

The J gene is TRBJ2-5, the V gene TRBV7-3, with a possible D match to TRBD1 (6 bases). The CDR3 totals 14 residues. V was clipped by 0 bases and J by 4 bases, with 9 bases between them. Germline V gene sequence: CDR1 SGHTA, CDR2 FQGTGA. CDR3 in DNA: TGTGCCAGCAGCTTAACGCAGGGGAGAGAGACCCAGTACTTC. This sequence encodes CASSLTQGRETQYF.

A remark on this clone: Because the CDR3's place on the DNA is in doubt, the DNA is left out and the CDR3 is given as listed by TCRdb. The CDR3 loop is CASSKVGQGSPCSGNTIYF. The J gene is TRBJ1-3, the V gene TRBV21-1; TRBD1, as called in the table, went unchecked against the DNA. TRBV21-1 is classified as a pseudogene. Including both end residues, the CDR3 is 19 amino acids long.